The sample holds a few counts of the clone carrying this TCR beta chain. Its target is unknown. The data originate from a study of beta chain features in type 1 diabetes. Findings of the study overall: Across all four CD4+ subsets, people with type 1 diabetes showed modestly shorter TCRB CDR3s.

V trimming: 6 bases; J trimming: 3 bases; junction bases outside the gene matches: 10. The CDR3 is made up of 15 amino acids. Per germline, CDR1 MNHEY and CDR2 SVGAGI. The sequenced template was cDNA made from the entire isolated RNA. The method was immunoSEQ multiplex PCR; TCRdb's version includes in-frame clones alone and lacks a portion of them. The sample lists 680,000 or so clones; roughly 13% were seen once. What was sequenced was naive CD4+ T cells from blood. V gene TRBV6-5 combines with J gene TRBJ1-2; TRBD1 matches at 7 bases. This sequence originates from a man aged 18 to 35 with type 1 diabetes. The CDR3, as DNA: TGTGCCAGCAGCCGGGGACAGCTGTGGGACTATGGCTACACCTTC. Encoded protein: CASSRGQLWDYGYTF.